This entry lists 27 T cell receptor beta chains sequenced from one sample in a study of regulatory T cells in long-lasting Graves disease. Time point: newly diagnosed GD, antithyroid drugs for less than 3 months. Extracted RNA from PBMCs served as the source of the TCR library. Sequencing libraries for TCR beta were prepared with iRepertoire HTBI primers and Arm-PCR of CDR3 regions. MiXCR, applied by TCRdb to the multiplex PCR reads, yields one record per CDR3 protein. The sample includes 250,000 to 400,000 distinct CDR3 sequences, over 15% of them seen just once. Sample: peripheral blood mononuclear cells (PBMCs), taken at new diagnosis, from a patient treated with antithyroid drugs. The receptors shown here come from a female donor with Graves disease.

In its sample, this clonotype was seen a few times. The CDR3 reads CATSDGSYNEQFF. CDR3 DNA sequence: TGTGCCACCAGTGACGGCTCCTACAATGAGCAGTTCTTC. The chain employs TRBV24-1 and TRBJ2-1; D not certain. The CDR3 has 13 amino acids. Looked up from germline, CDR1 is KGHDR and CDR2 is SFDVKD. Trimming shortened V by 4 bases and J by 0 bases, and 3 bases separated the two germline ends.

This clonotype was counted a few times. V is TRBV7-9 and J is TRBJ2-5; D is ambiguous. Trimming stripped 2 bases from V and 3 bases from J, with 4 bases between. CDR3 size: 12 residues. Germline V CDR1 and CDR2: SEHNR, FQNEAQ (reference sequence). CDR3 DNA: TGTGCCAGCAGCTTACTCAAAGAGACCCAGTACTTC. Protein: CASSLLKETQYF.

This clonotype was picked up many times. This chain uses TRBV28 with TRBJ1-3; D is undetermined. V was cut by 6 bases and J by 0 bases, with 12 bases left in between. The CDR3 contains 15 residues. Germline values: CDR1 MDHEN, CDR2 SYDVKM. CDR3 nucleotides: TGTGCCAGCAGGGACGGAGGAGGCTCTGGAAACACCATATATTTT. This sequence encodes CASRDGGGSGNTIYF.

This clonotype was seen many times. The rearrangement joins TRBV6-1 to TRBJ1-2; D remains ambiguous. Trimming removed 2 bases at V and 2 bases at J, with 6 bases between. CDR3 size: 13 residues. Looked up from germline, CDR1 is MNHNS and CDR2 is SASEGT. The CDR3 is CASSERRNYGYTF. CDR3 nucleotides: TGTGCCAGCAGTGAACGACGGAACTATGGCTACACCTTC.

This clonotype turned up a few times. This chain uses TRBV9 with TRBJ2-3; 8 bases match TRBD2. Germline V gene lookup returns CDR1 SGDLS and CDR2 YYNGEE. V trimming: 3 bases; J trimming: 2 bases; junction bases outside the gene matches: 11. The CDR3 loop spans 17 amino acids. CDR3 protein: CASSANFDSGATDTQYF. The CDR3 DNA follows: TGTGCCAGCAGCGCGAACTTCGATAGCGGGGCCACAGATACGCAGTATTTT.

This clonotype appeared many times. The CDR3: CASSVASSDTQYF. As DNA, the CDR3 is TGTGCCAGCAGCGTAGCTAGTAGTGATACGCAGTATTTT. The V gene is TRBV9, the J gene TRBJ2-3; D ambiguous. CDR1 is SGDLS and CDR2 is YYNGEE in the germline V gene. V lost 0 bases and J lost 6, with 8 bases in between. CDR3 length: 13 amino acids.

Concerning this clonotype: A clone one base away is much larger, so this may be a read error. The CDR3 reads CDWSVGDTQYF. The CDR3 DNA is TGTGACTGGAGTGTAGGAGATACGCAGTATTTT. This chain connects TRBV30 to TRBJ2-3; D unclear. The CDR3 has 11 amino acids. Germline V lookup: CDR1 GTSNPN, CDR2 SVGIG (reference sequence).

This clonotype has at least ten counts. The gene calls are TRBV6-1 and TRBJ2-5; 9 positions agree with TRBD1. The V gene end was trimmed by 4 bases and the J gene end by 5 bases; junction bases not matched to a gene: 5. CDR1 is MNHNS and CDR2 is SASEGT in the germline V gene. The CDR3 consists of 14 residues. CDR3 bases: TGTGCCAGCAGTGGGGGACAGGGAGAGGAGACCCAGTACTTC. Translation: CASSGGQGEETQYF.

In this sample, this clonotype turned up once. This likely stems from a read error, as it lies one base from a far larger clone. For the CDR3, the DNA is TGTGCCAGCAGTTTGGGACTAGCGGGAGGAGTTGGTGAGCAGTACTTC. This sequence encodes CASSLGLAGGVGEQYF. The rearrangement joins TRBV28 to TRBJ2-7; 15 positions agree with TRBD2. Trimming at V came to 3 bases and at J to 7 bases, leaving 7 bases not matched to a gene. Germline loops: CDR1 MDHEN, CDR2 SYDVKM. CDR3 length: 16 amino acids.

This clonotype was recorded a few times. V gene TRBV2 combines with J gene TRBJ2-5, with a weak D call TRBD1 (6 bases). CDR1 is SNHLY and CDR2 is FYNNEI in the germline V gene. V gave up 6 bases and J gave up 7 bases, with 18 bases separating them. The CDR3 length is 14 residues. The CDR3 is CASRNWGQGGTQYF. Here the CDR3 DNA reads TGTGCCAGCAGGAACTGGGGGCAGGGTGGGACCCAGTACTTC.

The chain joins TRBV6-5 to TRBJ2-5, with 7 bases fitting TRBD2. Germline assignment: CDR1 MNHEY and CDR2 SVGAGI. V lost 2 bases and J lost 5; bases outside the gene matches: 2. The CDR3 spans 13 residues. The CDR3: CASSYGGEETQYF. As DNA, the CDR3 is TGTGCCAGCAGTTACGGGGGGGAGGAGACCCAGTACTTC.

In this sample, this clonotype turned up many times. V is TRBV6-4 and J is TRBJ2-3, with TRBD1 matching over 10 bases. CDR1 is MRHNA and CDR2 is SNTAGT in the germline V gene. Trimming cost V 2 bases and J 4 bases; bases outside gene matches: 0. The CDR3 runs 14 residues. The CDR3 bases are TGTGCCAGCAGTGACGGACAGGGGGCAGATACGCAGTATTTT. Protein product: CASSDGQGADTQYF.

Notes on this clonotype: A much larger clone is a single base away; this may be a read error. The rearrangement uses TRBV10-2 and TRBJ2-5; 8 positions agree with TRBD1. V shed 4 bases, J shed 11 bases, and the junction held 21 bases outside the gene matches. Germline CDR1 reads WSHSY; CDR2 reads SAAADI. The CDR3 consists of 17 residues. The DNA for the CDR3 is TGCGCCAGCAGTGGGGTGGAAGGGACAGGAGAAATCAATGAGCAGTACTTC. This encodes CASSGVEGTGEINEQYF.

This clonotype was counted ten times or more. This chain links TRBV4-2 with TRBJ2-7; 7 nucleotides match TRBD2. This CDR3 is built from 13 residues. Trimming removed 4 bases from V and 5 bases from J; junction bases left unmatched: 5. Germline V gives CDR1 LGHNA, CDR2 YNFKEQ. The CDR3 sequence is CASSRGGGNEQYF. The CDR3 DNA reads TGTGCCAGCAGCCGTGGGGGAGGGAACGAGCAGTACTTC.

This chain connects TRBV28 to TRBJ2-1, with 8 bases matching TRBD2. The CDR3 runs to 18 residues. CDR1 MDHEN and CDR2 SYDVKM come from the germline V gene. V was pared by 8 bases and J by 4 bases, with 19 bases of the junction left unmatched. In DNA, the CDR3 is TGTGCCAGCCAGTTAAGGGTGTGGAAAGCGGGAGATTACAATGAGCAGTTCTTC. Protein product: CASQLRVWKAGDYNEQFF. The entire variable domain, with the rest obtained from reference TRBV28 and TRBJ2-1, is as follows: DVKVTQSSRYLVKRTGEKVFLECVQDMDHENMFWYRQDPGLGLRLIYFSYDVKMKEKGDIPEGYSVSREKKERFSLILESASTNQTSMYLCASQLRVWKAGDYNEQFFGPGTRLTVL.

This clonotype was seen at least ten times. In nucleotides, the CDR3 is TGTGCCTGTCGGGCGCGCACAGATACGCAGTATTTT. Its protein is CACRARTDTQYF. The chain is built from TRBV2 and TRBJ2-3, with D unclear. The CDR3 runs 12 residues. Germline V CDR1 and CDR2: SNHLY, FYNNEI. The V end was cut by 11 bases, the J end by 1 base, with 10 bases between.

This clonotype was detected ten times or more. The chain carries TRBV10-1 and TRBJ2-1; TRBD2 aligns across 8 bases. The CDR3 covers 14 residues. CDR1 WNHNN and CDR2 SYGVQD come from the germline V gene (reference sequence). V lost 8 bases to trimming and J lost 7 bases; unmatched junction nucleotides: 10. The CDR3 DNA sequence: TGCGCCAGCTCAAAGCGGGAGACTGTGAATGAGCAGTTCTTC. It is translated as CASSKRETVNEQFF.

This clonotype has ten or more counts. The CDR3 spells CASSPRTAYEQYF. CDR3 DNA sequence: TGTGCCAGCAGCCCTCGGACCGCATACGAGCAGTACTTC. V is TRBV19 and J is TRBJ2-7; D gene ambiguous. V gave up 9 bases and J gave up 4 bases, with 16 bases separating them. Germline V gives CDR1 LNHDA, CDR2 SQIVND (reference sequence). This CDR3 comprises 13 residues.

This clonotype was recorded many times. The chain carries TRBV27 and TRBJ2-5; 10 bases agree with TRBD2. Germline V gene sequence: CDR1 MNHEY, CDR2 SMNVEV (reference sequence). V lost 6 bases, J lost 9 bases, and 10 bases stayed unmatched. This CDR3 comprises 14 residues. The DNA of the CDR3 is TGTGCCAGCAGCCGAGGGACTAGCGTGCAGGCCCAGTACTTC. Protein: CASSRGTSVQAQYF.

This clonotype appeared many times. The chain links TRBV2 to TRBJ2-2; possible D gene TRBD1, 5 bases. The CDR3 has 14 residues. V was shortened by 4 bases and J by 4 bases, with 10 bases between the two germline ends. The germline CDR1 and CDR2 sequences are SNHLY and FYNNEI. CDR3 sequence reads: CASSVGAVTGELFF. The CDR3 region has the DNA TGTGCCAGCAGTGTAGGGGCTGTCACCGGGGAGCTGTTTTTT.

The CDR3 DNA sequence: TGTGCCAGTGGACAGAAAGTACTTGGCTACACCTTC. Its translation: CASGQKVLGYTF. The chain joins TRBV6-1 to TRBJ1-2; perhaps TRBD1 as D (6 bases). Germline CDR1 MNHNS, CDR2 SASEGT. CDR3 length: 12 residues. Trimming removed 9 bases at V and 7 bases at J, with 15 bases between.

The CDR3: CASSIRLGEEFF. The CDR3 DNA reads as TGTGCCAGTAGTATTCGCCTAGGGGAGGAGTTCTTC. The chain combines TRBV19 with TRBJ2-1; tentatively, D is TRBD2 (6 bases). This CDR3 comprises 12 residues. CDR1 is LNHDA, CDR2 SQIVND, per germline (reference sequence). V lost 3 bases, J lost 14 bases, and 14 bases lay in between.

This clonotype was detected ten times or more. This chain links TRBV12-3 or TRBV12-4 with TRBJ2-7; 7 nucleotides line up with TRBD1. Unmatched junction bases numbered 10, after V lost 6 bases and J lost 5 bases. CDR3 length equals 14 residues. The CDR3 loop reads CASSPTGRADEQYF. The CDR3 region has the DNA TGTGCCAGCAGCCCGACAGGGCGGGCGGACGAGCAGTACTTC.

The V and J genes are TRBV6-2 or TRBV6-3 and TRBJ2-5; TRBD1 is a possible D gene (5 bases). This CDR3 has 15 residues. Germline V gene data show CDR1 as MNHEY and CDR2 as SVGEGT. Trimming shortened V by 0 bases and J by 2 bases, and 10 bases separated the two germline ends. CDR3 nucleotides: TGTGCCAGCAGTTACTCAGGGGCAGAACAAGAGACCCAGTACTTC. Its translation is CASSYSGAEQETQYF.

The J gene is TRBJ2-2, the V gene TRBV10-3; 11 nucleotides align to TRBD1. V gave up 7 bases and J gave up 7 bases; unmatched junction bases: 11. Germline CDR1 ENHRY, CDR2 SYGVKD. CDR3 size: 16 residues. CDR3 DNA: TGTGCCATCACCCGCTTCGGACAGGGGGCAGGCGGGGAGCTGTTTTTT. It is translated as CAITRFGQGAGGELFF.

This clonotype was found many times. V is TRBV7-2 and J is TRBJ1-2; no clear D. Germline CDR1 is SGHTA and CDR2 is FQGNSA. V gave up 5 bases and J gave up 2 bases, with 15 bases separating them. The CDR3 length is 15 residues. The CDR3 DNA reads as TGTGCCAGCAGCCCTGGTCTTGGCCTCAACTATGGCTACACCTTC. Translation: CASSPGLGLNYGYTF. Based on the CDR3 plus reference TRBV7-2 and TRBJ1-2, the full variable domain is GAGVSQSPSNKVTEKGKDVELRCDPISGHTALYWYRQSLGQGLEFLIYFQGNSAPDKSGLPSDRFSAERTGGSVSTLTIQRTQQEDSAVYLCASSPGLGLNYGYTFGSGTRLTVV.

Many counts were recorded for this clonotype. V gene TRBV28 combines with J gene TRBJ1-4; no clear D. V dropped 4 bases and J dropped 8 bases, with 8 bases sitting between them. This CDR3 contains 12 residues. Per the germline V gene, CDR1 is MDHEN and CDR2 is SYDVKM. CDR3 protein: CASSSGYEKLFF. Written as DNA, the CDR3 is TGTGCCAGCAGTTCGGGGTACGAAAAACTGTTTTTT.